This passage covers 2 T cell receptor beta chains from one sample sequenced in a study of vaccination effects on CD4 cells after COVID-19. Sequencing in the ViraFEST assay came after antigen-specific CD4+ T cells had been expanded with viral peptide pools, which were used to stimulate PBMC. Upon completion of roughly ten days in culture, CD4+ T cells were isolated. The person had PCR-confirmed SARS-CoV-2 infection between March and December 2020. Measured with immunoSEQ multiplex PCR; TCRdb has only the in-frame clones, and not every one. The sample lists about 20,000 clones, under 75% occurring once. Antigens of these TCRs are unknown. Source: CD4+ T cells from PBMCs cultured with a peptide pool, taken before COVID-19 vaccination. The source is a human donor who had a prior SARS-CoV-2 infection.

In nucleotides, the CDR3 is TGTGCCAGCAACCTGGACAGAAGCTCCTATAATTCACCCCTCCACTTT. It translates to CASNLDRSSYNSPLHF. The rearrangement uses TRBV2 and TRBJ1-6, with D maybe TRBD1 (6 bases). Germline-derived CDR1 and CDR2 are SNHLY and FYNNEI. Trimming stripped 7 bases from V and 0 bases from J, with 13 bases between. The CDR3 has 16 residues.

The rearrangement links TRBV7-6 to TRBJ1-2; TRBD1 matches 8 bases. The CDR3 runs to 15 residues. The V gene's germline CDR1 is SGHVS and CDR2 FNYEAQ. The ends lost 5 bases at V and 4 bases at J; junction bases unmatched: 9. CDR3 coding DNA: TGTGCCAGCAGCCCCCGGTCAGGGGGCCGCTATGGCTACACCTTC. Translation: CASSPRSGGRYGYTF.